The sample holds a few counts of the clone carrying this T cell receptor beta chain. What it recognizes is unknown. Researchers defined stable Graves' hyperthyroidism as no ophthalmopathy progression within 18 months. Exclusion followed for patients with uncontrolled infection, other autoimmune disease, pregnancy or lactation. The data derive from a study of T cells in Graves' hyperthyroidism and ophthalmopathy. The study, taken as a whole, reports: Most clonotypes expanded in thyroid above 0.001 were likewise present in blood.

It was RNA transcripts that yielded the amplified TCR beta CDR3 regions. HTBI primers were the set used in a first-round RT-PCR of the TCR CDR3. TCRdb independently ran MiXCR on the multiplex PCR reads; one entry per CDR3 protein. The data contain about 570,000 distinct CDR3 sequences, 13% to 15% of them singletons. The CDR3 extends over 15 amino acids. V gave up 6 bases and J gave up 0 bases, with 14 bases separating them. This clonotype was sampled from a woman in her forties with Graves' hyperthyroidism. Sequencing was done on a sample of blood. The rearrangement links TRBV12-3 or TRBV12-4 to TRBJ2-5; D may be TRBD2 (5 bases). CDR3 sequence: CASSPSEADQETQYF. CDR3 nucleotide sequence: TGTGCCAGCAGCCCCTCGGAAGCGGACCAAGAGACCCAGTACTTC.